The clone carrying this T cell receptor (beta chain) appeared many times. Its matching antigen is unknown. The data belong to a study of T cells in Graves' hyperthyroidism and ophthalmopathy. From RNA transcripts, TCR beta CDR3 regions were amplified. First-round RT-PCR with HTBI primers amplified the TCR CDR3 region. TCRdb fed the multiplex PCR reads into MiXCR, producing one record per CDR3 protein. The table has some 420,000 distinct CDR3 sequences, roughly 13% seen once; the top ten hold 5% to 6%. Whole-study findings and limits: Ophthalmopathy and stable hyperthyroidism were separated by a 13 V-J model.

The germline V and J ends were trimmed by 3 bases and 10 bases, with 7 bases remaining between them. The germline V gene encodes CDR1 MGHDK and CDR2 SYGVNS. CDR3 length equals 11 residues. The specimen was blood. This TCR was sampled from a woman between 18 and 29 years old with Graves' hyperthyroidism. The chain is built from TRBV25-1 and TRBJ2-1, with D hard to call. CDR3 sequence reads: CASSETGEQFF. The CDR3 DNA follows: TGTGCCAGCAGTGAGACTGGCGAGCAGTTCTTC.